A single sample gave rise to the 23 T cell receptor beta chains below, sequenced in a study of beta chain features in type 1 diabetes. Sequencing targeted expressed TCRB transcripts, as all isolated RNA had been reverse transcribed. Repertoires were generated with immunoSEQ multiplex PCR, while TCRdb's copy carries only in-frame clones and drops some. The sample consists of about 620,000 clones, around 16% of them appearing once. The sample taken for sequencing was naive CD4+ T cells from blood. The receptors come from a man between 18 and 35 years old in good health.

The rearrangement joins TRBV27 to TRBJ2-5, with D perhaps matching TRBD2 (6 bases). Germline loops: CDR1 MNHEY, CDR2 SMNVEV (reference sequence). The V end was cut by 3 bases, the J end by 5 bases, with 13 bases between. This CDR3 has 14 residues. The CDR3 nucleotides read TGTGCCAGCAGTTTCGTACCGGGGGTGGAGACCCAGTACTTC. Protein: CASSFVPGVETQYF.

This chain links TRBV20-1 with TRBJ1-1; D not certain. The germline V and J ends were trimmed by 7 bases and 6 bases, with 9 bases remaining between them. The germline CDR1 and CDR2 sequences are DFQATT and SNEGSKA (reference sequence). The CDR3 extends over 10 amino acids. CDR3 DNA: TGCAGTGTACCGGGCCCTGAAGCTTTCTTT. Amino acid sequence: CSVPGPEAFF.

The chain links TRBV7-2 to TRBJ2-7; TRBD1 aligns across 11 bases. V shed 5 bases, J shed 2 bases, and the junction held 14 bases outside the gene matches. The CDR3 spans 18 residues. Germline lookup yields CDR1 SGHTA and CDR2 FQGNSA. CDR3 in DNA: TGTGCCAGCAGCGTGAATCGCCCGTGGGACAGGGGGACCTACGAGCAGTACTTC. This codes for CASSVNRPWDRGTYEQYF.

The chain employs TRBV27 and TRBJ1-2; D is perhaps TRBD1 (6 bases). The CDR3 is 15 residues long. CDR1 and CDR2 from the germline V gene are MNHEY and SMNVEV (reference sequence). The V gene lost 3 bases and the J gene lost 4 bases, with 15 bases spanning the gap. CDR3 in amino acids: CASSLDKGGVYGYTF. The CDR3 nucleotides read TGTGCCAGCAGTTTGGACAAGGGGGGTGTCTATGGCTACACCTTC.

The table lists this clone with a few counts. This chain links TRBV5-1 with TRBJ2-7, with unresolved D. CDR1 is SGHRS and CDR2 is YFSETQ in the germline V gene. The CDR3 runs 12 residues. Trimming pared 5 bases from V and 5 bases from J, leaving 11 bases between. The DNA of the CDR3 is TGCGCCAGCAGGGGTTCCGGGCACGAGCAGTACTTC. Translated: CASRGSGHEQYF.

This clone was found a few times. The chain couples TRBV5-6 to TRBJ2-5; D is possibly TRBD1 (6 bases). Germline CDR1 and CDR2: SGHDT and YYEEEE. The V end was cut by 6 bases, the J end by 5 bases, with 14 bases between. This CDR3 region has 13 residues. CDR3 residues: CASTLGTRETQYF. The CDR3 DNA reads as TGTGCCAGCACCCTGGGGACACGGGAGACCCAGTACTTC.

For the CDR3, the DNA is TGTGCCAGCTCACCACCTAGCGGGGGGGTTGGCAATGAGCAGTTCTTC. This encodes CASSPPSGGVGNEQFF. This rearrangement joins TRBV18 to TRBJ2-1; 11 bases are shared with TRBD2. J was trimmed by 6 bases and V by 0 bases; bases with no gene match: 4. This CDR3 is 16 amino acids long. Germline V gene lookup returns CDR1 KGHSH and CDR2 LQKENI.

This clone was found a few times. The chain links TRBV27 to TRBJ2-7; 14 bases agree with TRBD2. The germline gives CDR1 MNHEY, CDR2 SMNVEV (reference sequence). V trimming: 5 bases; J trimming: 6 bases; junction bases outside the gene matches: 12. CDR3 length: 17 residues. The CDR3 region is CASSRPPGLAGVSEQYF. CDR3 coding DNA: TGTGCCAGCAGTCGTCCCCCGGGACTAGCGGGAGTCAGCGAGCAGTACTTC.

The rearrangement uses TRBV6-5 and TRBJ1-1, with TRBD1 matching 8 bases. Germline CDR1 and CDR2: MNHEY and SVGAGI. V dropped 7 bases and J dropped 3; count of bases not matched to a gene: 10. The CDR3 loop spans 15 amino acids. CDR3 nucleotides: TGTGCCAGCACCGATACAGGGGGTCTGGACACTGAAGCTTTCTTT. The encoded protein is CASTDTGGLDTEAFF.

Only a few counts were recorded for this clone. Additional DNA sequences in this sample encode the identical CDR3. The CDR3 nucleotides are TGCGCCAGCAGCTTGGACGGCGGCAGCAATCAGCCCCAGCATTTT. Translated, it gives CASSLDGGSNQPQHF. V and J are TRBV5-1 and TRBJ1-5; no reliable D call. V lost 0 bases and J 1 base, leaving 8 bases between the germline ends. Germline V gives CDR1 SGHRS, CDR2 YFSETQ. This CDR3 has 15 residues.

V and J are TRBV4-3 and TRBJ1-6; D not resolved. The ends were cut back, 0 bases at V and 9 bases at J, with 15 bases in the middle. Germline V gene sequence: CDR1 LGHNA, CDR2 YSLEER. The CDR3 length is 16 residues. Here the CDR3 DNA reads TGCGCCAGCAGCCAAGACTATTTGGGCAGATTTTCACCCCTCCACTTT. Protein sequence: CASSQDYLGRFSPLHF.

The CDR3 coding sequence is TGCGCCAGCAGCTTGCGGAGCGGGAGGTCCGGGGAGCTGTTTTTT. It is translated as CASSLRSGRSGELFF. This chain uses TRBV5-1 with TRBJ2-2, with 9 bases identical to TRBD2. The germline V gene encodes CDR1 SGHRS and CDR2 YFSETQ. The ends lost 1 base at V and 6 bases at J; junction bases unmatched: 4. The CDR3 is made up of 15 amino acids.

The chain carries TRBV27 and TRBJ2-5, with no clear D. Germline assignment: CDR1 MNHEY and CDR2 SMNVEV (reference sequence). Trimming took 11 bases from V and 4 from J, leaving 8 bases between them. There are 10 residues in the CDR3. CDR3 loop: CARTGETQYF. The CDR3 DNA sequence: TGTGCCCGTACGGGAGAGACCCAGTACTTC.

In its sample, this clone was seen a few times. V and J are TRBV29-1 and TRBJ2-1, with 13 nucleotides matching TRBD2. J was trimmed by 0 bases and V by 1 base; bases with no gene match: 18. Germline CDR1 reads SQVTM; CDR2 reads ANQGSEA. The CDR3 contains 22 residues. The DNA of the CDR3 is TGCAGCGTTGAAGGCCTACAACGAAAGACTAGCGGGGGGTGGAGCTCCTACAATGAGCAGTTCTTC. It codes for CSVEGLQRKTSGGWSSYNEQFF.

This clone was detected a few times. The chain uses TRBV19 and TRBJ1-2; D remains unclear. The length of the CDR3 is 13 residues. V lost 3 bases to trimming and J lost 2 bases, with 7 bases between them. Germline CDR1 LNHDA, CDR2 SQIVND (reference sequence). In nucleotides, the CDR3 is TGTGCCAGTAGTATCAACGGGAACTATGGCTACACCTTC. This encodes CASSINGNYGYTF.

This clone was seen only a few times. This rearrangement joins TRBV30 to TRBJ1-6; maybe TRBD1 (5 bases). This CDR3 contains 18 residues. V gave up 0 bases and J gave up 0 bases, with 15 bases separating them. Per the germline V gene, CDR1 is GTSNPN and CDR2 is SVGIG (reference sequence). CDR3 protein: CAWSVGLWRGSYNSPLHF. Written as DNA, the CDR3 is TGTGCCTGGAGTGTAGGTTTGTGGAGGGGCTCCTATAATTCACCCCTCCACTTT.

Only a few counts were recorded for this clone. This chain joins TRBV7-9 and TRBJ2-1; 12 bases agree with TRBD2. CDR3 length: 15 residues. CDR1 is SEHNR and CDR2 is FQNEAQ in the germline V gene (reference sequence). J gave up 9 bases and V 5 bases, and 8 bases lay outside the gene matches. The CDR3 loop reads CASSPRTSGTPEQFF. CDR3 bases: TGTGCCAGCAGCCCTAGGACTAGCGGGACCCCTGAGCAGTTCTTC.

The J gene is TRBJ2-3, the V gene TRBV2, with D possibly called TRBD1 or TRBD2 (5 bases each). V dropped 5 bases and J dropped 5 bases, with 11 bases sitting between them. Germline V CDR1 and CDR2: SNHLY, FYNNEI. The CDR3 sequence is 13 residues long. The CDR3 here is CASSRREKDTQYF. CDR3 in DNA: TGTGCCAGCAGTCGCAGGGAGAAAGATACGCAGTATTTT. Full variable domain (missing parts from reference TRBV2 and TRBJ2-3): EPEVTQTPSHQVTQMGQEVILRCVPISNHLYFYWYRQILGQKVEFLVSFYNNEISEKSEIFDDQFSVERPDGSNFTLKIRSTKLEDSAMYFCASSRREKDTQYFGPGTRLTVL.

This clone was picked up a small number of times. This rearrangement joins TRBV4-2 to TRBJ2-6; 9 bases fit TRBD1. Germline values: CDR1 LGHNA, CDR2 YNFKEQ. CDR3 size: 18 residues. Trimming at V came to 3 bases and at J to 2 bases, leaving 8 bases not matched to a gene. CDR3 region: CASSHLLGQGPGANVLTF. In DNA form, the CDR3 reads TGTGCCAGCAGCCATTTACTGGGACAGGGACCTGGGGCCAACGTCCTGACTTTC.

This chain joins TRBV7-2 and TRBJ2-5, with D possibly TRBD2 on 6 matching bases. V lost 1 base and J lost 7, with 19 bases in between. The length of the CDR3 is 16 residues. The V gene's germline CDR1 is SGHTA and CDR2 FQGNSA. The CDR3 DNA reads TGTGCCAGCAGCTTAGAATTTGGACGGCGGGGTGGGACCCAGTACTTC. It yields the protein CASSLEFGRRGGTQYF.

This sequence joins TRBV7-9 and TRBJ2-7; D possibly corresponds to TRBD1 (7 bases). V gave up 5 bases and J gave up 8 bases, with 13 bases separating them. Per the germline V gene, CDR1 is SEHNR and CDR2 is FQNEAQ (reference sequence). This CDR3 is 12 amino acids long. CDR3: CASSLTGRQQYF. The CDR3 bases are TGTGCCAGCAGCCTGACAGGGAGGCAGCAGTACTTC. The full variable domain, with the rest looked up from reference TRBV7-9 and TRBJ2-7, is DTGVSQNPRHKITKRGQNVTFRCDPISEHNRLYWYRQTLGQGPEFLTYFQNEAQLEKSRLLSDRFSAERPKGSFSTLEIQRTEQGDSAMYLCASSLTGRQQYFGPGTRLTVT.

The DNA for the CDR3 is TGTGCCAGCTCACACCGGACAGAGATGATCTATGGCTACACCTTC. Amino acids: CASSHRTEMIYGYTF. The rearrangement joins TRBV18 to TRBJ1-2; a weak D match, TRBD1 (6 bases). V was pared by 4 bases and J by 4 bases, with 16 bases between. Germline V gives CDR1 KGHSH, CDR2 LQKENI. This CDR3 contains 15 residues.

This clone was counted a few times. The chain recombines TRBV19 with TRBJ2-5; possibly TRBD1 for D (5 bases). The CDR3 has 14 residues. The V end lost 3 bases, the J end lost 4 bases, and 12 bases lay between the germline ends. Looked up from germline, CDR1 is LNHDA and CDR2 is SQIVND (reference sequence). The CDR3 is CASSMVDTGETQYF. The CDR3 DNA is TGTGCCAGTAGTATGGTCGACACAGGAGAGACCCAGTACTTC.